This T cell receptor beta chain was sequenced for a study of T cell changes during pregnancy in multiple sclerosis. Method: immunoSEQ multiplex PCR; TCRdb's copy keeps in-frame clones and lacks some. The sample has about 40,000 clones; about nine tenths are singletons. V trimming: 5 bases; J trimming: 2 bases; junction bases outside the gene matches: 4. Germline V CDR1 and CDR2: SGHAT, FQNNGV. This CDR3 contains 15 residues. The V gene is TRBV11-2, the J gene TRBJ2-1; 9 nucleotides line up with TRBD2. The TCR originated in a female donor with multiple sclerosis, enrolled in a pregnancy study. The sequenced sample was CD4+ T cells from peripheral blood mononuclear cells, obtained in the third trimester of pregnancy. The CDR3 region has the DNA TGTGCCAGCAGCCAGACTAGCGGACCCTACAATGAGCAGTTCTTC. It encodes CASSQTSGPYNEQFF.